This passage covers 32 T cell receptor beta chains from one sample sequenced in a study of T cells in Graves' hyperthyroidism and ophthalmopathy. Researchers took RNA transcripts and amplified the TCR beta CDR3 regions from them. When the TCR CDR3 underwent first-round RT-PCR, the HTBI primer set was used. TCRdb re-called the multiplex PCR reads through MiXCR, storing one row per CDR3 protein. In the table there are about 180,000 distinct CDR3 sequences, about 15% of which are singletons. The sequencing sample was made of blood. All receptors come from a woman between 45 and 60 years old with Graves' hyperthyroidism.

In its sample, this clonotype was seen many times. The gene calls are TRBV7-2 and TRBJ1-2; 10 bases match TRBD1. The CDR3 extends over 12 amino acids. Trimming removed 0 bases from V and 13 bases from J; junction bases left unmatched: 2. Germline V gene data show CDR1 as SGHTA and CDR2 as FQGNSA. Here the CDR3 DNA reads TGTGCCAGCAGCTTAGCGGGACAGGGGTTCACCTTC. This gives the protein CASSLAGQGFTF.

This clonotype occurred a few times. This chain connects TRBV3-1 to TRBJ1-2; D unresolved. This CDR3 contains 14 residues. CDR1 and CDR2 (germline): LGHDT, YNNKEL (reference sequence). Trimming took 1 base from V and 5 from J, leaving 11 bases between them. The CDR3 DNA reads TGTGCCAGCAGCCAAGCGTCCATAATTTATGGCTACACCTTC. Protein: CASSQASIIYGYTF.

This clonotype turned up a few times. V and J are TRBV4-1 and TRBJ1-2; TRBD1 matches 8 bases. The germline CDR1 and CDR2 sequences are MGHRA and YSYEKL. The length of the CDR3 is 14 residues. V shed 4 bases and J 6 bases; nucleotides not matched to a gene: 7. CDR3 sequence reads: CASSRTQGEDGYTF. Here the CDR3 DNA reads TGCGCCAGCAGCCGAACACAGGGGGAGGATGGCTACACCTTC.

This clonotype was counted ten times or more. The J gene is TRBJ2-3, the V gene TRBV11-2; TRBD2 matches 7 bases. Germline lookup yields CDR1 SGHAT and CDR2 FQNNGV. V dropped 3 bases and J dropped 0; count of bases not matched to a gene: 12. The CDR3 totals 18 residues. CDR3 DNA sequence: TGTGCCAGCAGCTTCGGTCGGGGAGGGAGGTCTAGCACAGATACGCAGTATTTT. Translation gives CASSFGRGGRSSTDTQYF.

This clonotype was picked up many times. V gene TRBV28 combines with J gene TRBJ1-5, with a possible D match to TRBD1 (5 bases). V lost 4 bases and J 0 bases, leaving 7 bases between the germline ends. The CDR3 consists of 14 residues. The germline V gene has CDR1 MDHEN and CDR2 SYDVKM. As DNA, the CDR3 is TGTGCCAGCAGTTCAGACAGTAGCAATCAGCCCCAGCATTTT. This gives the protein CASSSDSSNQPQHF.

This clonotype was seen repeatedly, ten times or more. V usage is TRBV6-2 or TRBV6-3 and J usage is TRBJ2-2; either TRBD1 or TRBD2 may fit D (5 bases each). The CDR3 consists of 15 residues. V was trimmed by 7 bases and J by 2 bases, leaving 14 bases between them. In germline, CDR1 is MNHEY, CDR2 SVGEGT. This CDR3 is CASTPRGGNTGELFF. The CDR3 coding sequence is TGTGCCAGCACCCCCCGTGGGGGAAACACCGGGGAGCTGTTTTTT.

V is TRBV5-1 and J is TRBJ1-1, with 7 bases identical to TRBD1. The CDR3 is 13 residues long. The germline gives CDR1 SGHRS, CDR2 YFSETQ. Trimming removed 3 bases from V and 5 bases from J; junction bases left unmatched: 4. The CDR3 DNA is TGCGCCAGCAGCTCTGGACAGGTTACTGAAGCTTTCTTT. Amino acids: CASSSGQVTEAFF.

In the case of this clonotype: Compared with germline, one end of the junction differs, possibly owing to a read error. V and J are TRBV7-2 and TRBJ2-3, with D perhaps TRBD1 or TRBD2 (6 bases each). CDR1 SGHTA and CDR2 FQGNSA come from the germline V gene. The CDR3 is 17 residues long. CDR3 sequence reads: CASSFGRAWMRTDTRYF. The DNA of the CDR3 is TGTGCCAGCAGCTTCGGGAGAGCGTGGATGAGGACAGATACGCGGTATTTT. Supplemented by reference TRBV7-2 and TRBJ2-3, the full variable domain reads GAGVSQSPSNKVTEKGKDVELRCDPISGHTALYWYRQSLGQGLEFLIYFQGNSAPDKSGLPSDRFSAERTGGSVSTLTIQRTQQEDSAVYLCASSFGRAWMRTDTRYFGPGTRLTVL.

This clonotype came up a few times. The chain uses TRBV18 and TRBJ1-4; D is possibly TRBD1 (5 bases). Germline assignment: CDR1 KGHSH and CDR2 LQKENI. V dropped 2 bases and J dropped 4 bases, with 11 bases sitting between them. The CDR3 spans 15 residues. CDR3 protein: CASSPGEGSNEKLFF. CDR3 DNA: TGTGCCAGCTCACCAGGGGAGGGGAGTAATGAAAAACTGTTTTTT.

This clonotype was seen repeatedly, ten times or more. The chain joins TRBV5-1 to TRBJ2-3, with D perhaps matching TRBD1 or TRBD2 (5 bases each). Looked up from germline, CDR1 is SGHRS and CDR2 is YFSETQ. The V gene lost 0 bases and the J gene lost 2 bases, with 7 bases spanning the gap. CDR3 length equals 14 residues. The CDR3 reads CASSLGGITDTQYF. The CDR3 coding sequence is TGCGCCAGCAGCTTGGGGGGGATCACAGATACGCAGTATTTT.

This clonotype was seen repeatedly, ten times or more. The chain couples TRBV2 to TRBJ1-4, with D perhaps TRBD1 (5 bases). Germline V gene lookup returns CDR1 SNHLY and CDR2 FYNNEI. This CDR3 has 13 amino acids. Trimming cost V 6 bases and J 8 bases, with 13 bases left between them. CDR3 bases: TGTGCCAGCAGGGGGCCCCTGGGGGAAAAACTGTTTTTT. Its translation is CASRGPLGEKLFF.

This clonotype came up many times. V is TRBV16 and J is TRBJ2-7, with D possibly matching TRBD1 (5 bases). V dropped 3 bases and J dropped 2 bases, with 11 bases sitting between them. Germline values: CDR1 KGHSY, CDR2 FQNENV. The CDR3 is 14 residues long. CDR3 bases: TGTGCCAGCAGCCATCTAGACAGTCCCTACGAGCAGTACTTC. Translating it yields CASSHLDSPYEQYF.

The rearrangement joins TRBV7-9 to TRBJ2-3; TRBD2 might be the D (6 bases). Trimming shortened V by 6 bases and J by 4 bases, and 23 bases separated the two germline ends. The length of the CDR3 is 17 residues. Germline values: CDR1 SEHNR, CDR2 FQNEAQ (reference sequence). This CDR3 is CASSPVVFNGGSDTQYF. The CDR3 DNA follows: TGTGCCAGCAGTCCCGTTGTCTTTAACGGGGGTTCAGATACGCAGTATTTT.

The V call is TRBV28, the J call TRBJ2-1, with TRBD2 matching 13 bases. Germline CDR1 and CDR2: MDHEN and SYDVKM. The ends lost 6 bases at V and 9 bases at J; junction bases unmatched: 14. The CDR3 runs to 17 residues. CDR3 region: CASRPGTSGKLRVEQFF. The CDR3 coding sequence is TGTGCCAGCAGACCTGGGACTAGCGGGAAATTAAGGGTTGAGCAGTTCTTC. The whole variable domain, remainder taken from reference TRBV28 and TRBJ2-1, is DVKVTQSSRYLVKRTGEKVFLECVQDMDHENMFWYRQDPGLGLRLIYFSYDVKMKEKGDIPEGYSVSREKKERFSLILESASTNQTSMYLCASRPGTSGKLRVEQFFGPGTRLTVL.

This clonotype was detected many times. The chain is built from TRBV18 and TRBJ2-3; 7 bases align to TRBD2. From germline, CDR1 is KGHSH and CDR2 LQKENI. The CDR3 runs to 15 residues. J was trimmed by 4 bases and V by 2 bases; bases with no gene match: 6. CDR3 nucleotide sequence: TGTGCCAGCTCACCAGGCGGGAGTGGGCCAGATACGCAGTATTTT. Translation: CASSPGGSGPDTQYF.

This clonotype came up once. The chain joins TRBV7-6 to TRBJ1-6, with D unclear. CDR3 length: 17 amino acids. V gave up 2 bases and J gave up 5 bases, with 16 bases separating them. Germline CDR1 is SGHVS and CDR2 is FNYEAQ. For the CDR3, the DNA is TGTGCCAGCAGCTTACGAGGTATAGGGCTGGATAATTCACCCCTCCACTTT. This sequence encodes CASSLRGIGLDNSPLHF.

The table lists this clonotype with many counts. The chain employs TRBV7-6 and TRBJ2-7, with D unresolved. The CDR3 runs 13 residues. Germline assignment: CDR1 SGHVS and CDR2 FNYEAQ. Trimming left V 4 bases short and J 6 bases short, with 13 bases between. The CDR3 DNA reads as TGTGCCAGCAGCTCTGGGCCCTTCCGCGAGCAGTACTTC. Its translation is CASSSGPFREQYF. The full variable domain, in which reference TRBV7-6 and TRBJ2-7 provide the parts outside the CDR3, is GAGVSQSPRYKVTKRGQDVALRCDPISGHVSLYWYRQALGQGPEFLTYFNYEAQQDKSGLPNDRFSAERPEGSISTLTIQRTEQRDSAMYRCASSSGPFREQYFGPGTRLTVT.

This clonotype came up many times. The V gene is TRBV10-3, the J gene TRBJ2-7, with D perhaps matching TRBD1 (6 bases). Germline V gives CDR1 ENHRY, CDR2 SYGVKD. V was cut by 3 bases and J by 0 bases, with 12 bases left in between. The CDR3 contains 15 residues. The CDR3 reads CAISDQDRSSYEQYF. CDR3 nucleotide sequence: TGTGCCATCAGTGACCAGGACAGAAGCTCCTACGAGCAGTACTTC.

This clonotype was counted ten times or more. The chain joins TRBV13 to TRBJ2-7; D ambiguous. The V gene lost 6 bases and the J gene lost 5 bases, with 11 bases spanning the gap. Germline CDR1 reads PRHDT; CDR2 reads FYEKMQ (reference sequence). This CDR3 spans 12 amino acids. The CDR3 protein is CASRENGNEQYF. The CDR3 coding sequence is TGTGCCAGCAGAGAGAACGGTAACGAGCAGTACTTC.

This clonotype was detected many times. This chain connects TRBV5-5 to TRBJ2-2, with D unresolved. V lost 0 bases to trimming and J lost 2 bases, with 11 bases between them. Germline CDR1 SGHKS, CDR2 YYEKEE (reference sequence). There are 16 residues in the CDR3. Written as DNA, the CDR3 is TGTGCCAGCAGCTTGGAGTGGGGTGGTAACACCGGGGAGCTGTTTTTT. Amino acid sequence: CASSLEWGGNTGELFF.

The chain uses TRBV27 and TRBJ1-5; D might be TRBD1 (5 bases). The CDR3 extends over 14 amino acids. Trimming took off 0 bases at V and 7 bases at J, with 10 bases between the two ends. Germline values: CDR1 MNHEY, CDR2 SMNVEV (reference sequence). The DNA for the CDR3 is TGTGCCAGCAGTTTATCGAGGGGAGGACAGCCCCAGCATTTT. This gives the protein CASSLSRGGQPQHF.

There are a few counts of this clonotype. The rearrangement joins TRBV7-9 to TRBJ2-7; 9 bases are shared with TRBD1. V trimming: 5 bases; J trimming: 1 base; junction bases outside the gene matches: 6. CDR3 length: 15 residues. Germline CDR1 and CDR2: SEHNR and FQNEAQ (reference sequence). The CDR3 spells CASSQPGTGSYEQYF. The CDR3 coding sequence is TGTGCCAGCAGCCAACCCGGGACAGGGTCCTACGAGCAGTACTTC. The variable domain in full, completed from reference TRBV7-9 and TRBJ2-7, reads DTGVSQNPRHKITKRGQNVTFRCDPISEHNRLYWYRQTLGQGPEFLTYFQNEAQLEKSRLLSDRFSAERPKGSFSTLEIQRTEQGDSAMYLCASSQPGTGSYEQYFGPGTRLTVT.

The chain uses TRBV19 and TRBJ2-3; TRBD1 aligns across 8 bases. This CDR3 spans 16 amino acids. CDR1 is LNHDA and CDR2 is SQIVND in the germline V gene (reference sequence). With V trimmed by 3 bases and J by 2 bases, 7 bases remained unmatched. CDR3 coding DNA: TGTGCCAGTAGTATCCAGACAGGGGCCCACACAGATACGCAGTATTTT. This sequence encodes CASSIQTGAHTDTQYF.

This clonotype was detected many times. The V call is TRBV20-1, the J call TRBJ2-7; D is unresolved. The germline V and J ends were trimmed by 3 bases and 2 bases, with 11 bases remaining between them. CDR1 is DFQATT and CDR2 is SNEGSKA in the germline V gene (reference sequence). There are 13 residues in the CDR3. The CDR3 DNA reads TGCAGTGCTAGGGCTAGAGCTACCTACGAGCAGTACTTC. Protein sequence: CSARARATYEQYF.

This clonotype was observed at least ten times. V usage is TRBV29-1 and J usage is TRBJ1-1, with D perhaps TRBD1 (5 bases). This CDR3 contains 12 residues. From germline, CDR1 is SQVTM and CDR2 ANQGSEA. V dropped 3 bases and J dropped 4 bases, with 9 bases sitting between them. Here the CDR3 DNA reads TGCAGCGTTGACAGGGCAAGCACTGAAGCTTTCTTT. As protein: CSVDRASTEAFF.

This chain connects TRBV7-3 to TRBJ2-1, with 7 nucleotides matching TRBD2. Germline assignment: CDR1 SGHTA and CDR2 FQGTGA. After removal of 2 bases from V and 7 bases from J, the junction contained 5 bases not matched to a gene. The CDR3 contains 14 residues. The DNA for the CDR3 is TGTGCCAGCAGCTTAGGGCGGGGGAGGAATGAGCAGTTCTTC. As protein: CASSLGRGRNEQFF.

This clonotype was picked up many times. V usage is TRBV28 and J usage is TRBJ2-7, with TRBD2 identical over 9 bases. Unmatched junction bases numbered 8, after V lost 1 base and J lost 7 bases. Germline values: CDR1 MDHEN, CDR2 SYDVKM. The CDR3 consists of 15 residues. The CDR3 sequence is CASSLFEGAGGEQYF. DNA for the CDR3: TGTGCCAGCAGTTTATTCGAAGGGGCGGGAGGGGAGCAGTACTTC.

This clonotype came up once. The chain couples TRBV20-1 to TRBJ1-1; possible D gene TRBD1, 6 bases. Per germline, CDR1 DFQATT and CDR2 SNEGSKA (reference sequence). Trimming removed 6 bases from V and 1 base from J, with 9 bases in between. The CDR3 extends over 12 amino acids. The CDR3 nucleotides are TGCAGTGCGCCGACAGGGAACACTGAAGCTTTCTTT. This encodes CSAPTGNTEAFF.

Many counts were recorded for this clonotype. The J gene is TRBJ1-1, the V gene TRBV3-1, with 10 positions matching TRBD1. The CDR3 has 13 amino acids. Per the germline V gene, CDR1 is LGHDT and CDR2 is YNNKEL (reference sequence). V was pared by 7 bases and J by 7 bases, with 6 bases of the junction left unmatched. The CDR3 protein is CASTRQGAVEAFF. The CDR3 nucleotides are TGTGCCAGCACAAGACAGGGGGCGGTTGAAGCTTTCTTT.

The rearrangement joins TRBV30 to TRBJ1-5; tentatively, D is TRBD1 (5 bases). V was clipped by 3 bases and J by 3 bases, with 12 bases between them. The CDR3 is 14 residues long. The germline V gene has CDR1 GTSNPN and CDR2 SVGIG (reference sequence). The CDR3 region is CAWRGRAFNQPQHF. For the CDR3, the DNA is TGTGCCTGGAGAGGCAGGGCATTCAATCAGCCCCAGCATTTT.

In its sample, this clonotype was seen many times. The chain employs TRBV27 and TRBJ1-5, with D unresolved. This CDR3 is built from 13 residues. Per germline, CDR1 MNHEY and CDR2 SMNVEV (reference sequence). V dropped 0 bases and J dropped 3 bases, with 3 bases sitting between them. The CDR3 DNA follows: TGTGCCAGCAGTTTATCAGCCAATCAGCCCCAGCATTTT. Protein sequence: CASSLSANQPQHF.

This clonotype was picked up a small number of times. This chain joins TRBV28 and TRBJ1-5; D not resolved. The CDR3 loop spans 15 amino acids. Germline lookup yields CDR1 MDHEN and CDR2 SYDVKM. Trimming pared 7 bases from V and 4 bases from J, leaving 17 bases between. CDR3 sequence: CASTLDQRSNQPQHF. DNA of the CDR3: TGTGCCAGCACCTTGGACCAGAGATCTAATCAGCCCCAGCATTTT.